Detailed here is one T cell receptor beta chain. These data belong to a study of T cells in tuberculosis. Study details: CD1B tetramers identified T cells specific for mycobacterial lipid GMM. This South African cohort compared adolescents with or without latent tuberculosis against adults with active tuberculosis.

The assay was immunoSEQ multiplex PCR, and TCRdb's table has in-frame clones only and misses some. The sample has around 45,000 clones, around 94% seen once. What was sequenced was PBMCs. This receptor was taken from a donor under 30 with latent tuberculosis or without tuberculosis infection. Some clones in this sample may be carry-over from other donors' samples.

CDR3 in amino acids: CASSYSFGGVAYEQYF. The CDR3 region has the DNA TGTGCCAGCAGTTACTCCTTTGGCGGGGTAGCCTACGAGCAGTACTTC. This chain joins TRBV6-5 and TRBJ2-7; D is perhaps TRBD2 (6 bases). CDR3 size: 16 residues. In germline, CDR1 is MNHEY, CDR2 SVGAGI. V was trimmed by 0 bases and J by 2 bases, leaving 14 bases between them.